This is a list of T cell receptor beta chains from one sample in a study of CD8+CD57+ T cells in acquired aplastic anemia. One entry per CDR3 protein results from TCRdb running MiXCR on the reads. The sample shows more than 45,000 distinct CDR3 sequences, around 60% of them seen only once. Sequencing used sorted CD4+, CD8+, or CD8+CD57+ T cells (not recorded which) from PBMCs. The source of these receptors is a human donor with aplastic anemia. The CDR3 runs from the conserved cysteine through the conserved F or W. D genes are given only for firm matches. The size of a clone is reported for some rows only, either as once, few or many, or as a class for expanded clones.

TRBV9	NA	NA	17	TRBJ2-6	TGTGCCAGCAGCGTAGCGGGCGGACCGACTGGGGCCAACGTCCTGACTTTC	CASSVAGGPTGANVLTF
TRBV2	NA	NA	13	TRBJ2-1	TGTGCCACCCGAGGTGGCGGATTAGAAGAGCAGTTCTTC	CATRGGGLEEQFF
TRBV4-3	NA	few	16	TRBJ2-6	TGCGCCAGCAGCCAATACAGTAGCTCTGGGGCCAACGTCCTGACTTTC	CASSQYSSSGANVLTF
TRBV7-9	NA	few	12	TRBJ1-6	TGTGCCAGCAGCTTCCCAGCCGGACCCCTCCACTTT	CASSFPAGPLHF
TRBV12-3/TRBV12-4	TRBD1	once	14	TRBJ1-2	TGTGCCAGCAGTAAGACAGGGGGGAACTATGGCTACACCTTC	CASSKTGGNYGYTF
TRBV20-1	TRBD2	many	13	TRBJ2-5	TGCAGTGCTACGGGGGAGGGGCGAGAGACCCAGTACTTC	CSATGEGRETQYF
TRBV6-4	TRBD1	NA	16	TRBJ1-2	TGTGCCAGCAGTGATTCCCCGGGACAGGGGGCCGGTGGCTACACCTTC	CASSDSPGQGAGGYTF
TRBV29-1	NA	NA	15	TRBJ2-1	TGCAGCGCCGGGCCGCAGGGAGCCTCCTACAATGAGCAGTTCTTC	CSAGPQGASYNEQFF
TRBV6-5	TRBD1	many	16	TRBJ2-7	TGTGCCAGCAGTTACTCGGTGGGACAGGCGCTCTACGAGCAGTACTTC	CASSYSVGQALYEQYF
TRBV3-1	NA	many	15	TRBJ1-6	TGTGCCAGCAGCCCTTCGACACTACGGGTATCACCCCTCCACTTT	CASSPSTLRVSPLHF
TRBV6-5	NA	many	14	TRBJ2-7	TGTGCCAGCAGTTACGGGACAAACTCCTACGAGCAGTACTTC	CASSYGTNSYEQYF
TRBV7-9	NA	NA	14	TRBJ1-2	TGTGCCAGTAGTATCCTGGAGGGTAACTATGGCTACACCTTC	CASSILEGNYGYTF
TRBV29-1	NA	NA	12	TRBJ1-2	TGCAGCGTTTCCGGGGGCAGCTATGGCTACACCTTC	CSVSGGSYGYTF
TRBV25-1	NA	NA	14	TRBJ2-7	TGTGCCAGCAATCCCGACGGTAGCTCCTACGAGCAGTGCTTC	CASNPDGSSYEQCF
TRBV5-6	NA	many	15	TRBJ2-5	TGTGCCAGCAGCTTGGCAGGAGAAGGATGGGAGACCCAGTACTTC	CASSLAGEGWETQYF
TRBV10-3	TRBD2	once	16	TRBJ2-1	TGTGCCATCAGTGAGTCGCGGGAGGGCCTAAGTAATGAGCAGTTCTTC	CAISESREGLSNEQFF
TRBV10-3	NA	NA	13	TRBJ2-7	TGTGCCATCAGTATAGGCGGGGCCTACGAGCAGTACTTC	CAISIGGAYEQYF
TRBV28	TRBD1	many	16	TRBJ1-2	TGTGCCAGCAGTCCCCGACAGGGGGCGCAGATCTATGGCTACACCTTC	CASSPRQGAQIYGYTF
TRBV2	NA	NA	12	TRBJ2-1	TGTGCAGTAAGAGGTGGGCTGAGTGAGCAGTTCTTC	CAVRGGLSEQFF
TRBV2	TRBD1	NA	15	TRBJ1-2	TGTGCCAGCAGTTCGTCTGGACAGGGTTTGTATGGCTACACCTTC	CASSSSGQGLYGYTF
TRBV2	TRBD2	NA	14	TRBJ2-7	TGTGCCAGCAGAAGGGTGGCGGGGGCCTACGAGCAGTACTTC	CASRRVAGAYEQYF
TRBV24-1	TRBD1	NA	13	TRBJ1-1	TGTGCCACCAGTGATTTCGACAGGGGGGGAGCTTTCTTT	CATSDFDRGGAFF
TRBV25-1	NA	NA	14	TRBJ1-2	TGTGCCACCTCAAACCATGGGCAGGCTTATGGCTACACCTTC	CATSNHGQAYGYTF
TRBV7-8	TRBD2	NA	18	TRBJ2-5	TGTGCCAGCAGCTTAACTAGGACTAGCGGGGGGGCCGGTGAGACCCAGTACTTC	CASSLTRTSGGAGETQYF
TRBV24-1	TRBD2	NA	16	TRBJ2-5	TGTGCCACCAGTGAGGCTGCTAGCGGGAGGATGGAGACCCAGTACTTC	CATSEAASGRMETQYF
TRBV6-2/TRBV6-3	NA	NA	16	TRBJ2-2	TGTGCCAGCAGTTACCTGTGGTCAGTAACGAGCGGGGAGCTGTTTTTT	CASSYLWSVTSGELFF
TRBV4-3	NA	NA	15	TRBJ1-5	TGCGCCAGCAGCCAAGATGCCTATAGCAATCAGCCCCAGCATTTT	CASSQDAYSNQPQHF
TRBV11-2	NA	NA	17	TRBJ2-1	TGTGCCAGCAGCTTATTCTCTGGTCATGGGGCATACAATGAGCAGTTCTTC	CASSLFSGHGAYNEQFF
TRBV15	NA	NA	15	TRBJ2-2	TGTGCCACCAGCAGAGATCGACTCTACACCGGGGAGCTGTTTTTT	CATSRDRLYTGELFF
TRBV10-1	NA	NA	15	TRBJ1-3	TGCGCCAGCAGTGACCAGGGGAAAACTGGAAACACCATATATTTT	CASSDQGKTGNTIYF
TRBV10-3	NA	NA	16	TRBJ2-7	TGTGCCATCAGTGAGCCAGGACCCGGCGGGACCTACGAGCAGTACTTC	CAISEPGPGGTYEQYF
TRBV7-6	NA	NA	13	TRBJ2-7	TGTGCCAGCAGCTCTGAGTGGGGCTACGAGCAGTACTTC	CASSSEWGYEQYF
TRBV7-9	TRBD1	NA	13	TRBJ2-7	TGTGCCAGCAGCCCCTGGGACAGACCGAAGCAGTACTTC	CASSPWDRPKQYF
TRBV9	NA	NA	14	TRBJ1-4	TGTGCCAGCAGCCAAGGGAGAGGGGTTGAAAAACTGTTTTTT	CASSQGRGVEKLFF
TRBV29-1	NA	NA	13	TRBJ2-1	TGCATCGTTCTCCGGGCGAATAACAATGAGCAGTTCTTC	CIVLRANNNEQFF
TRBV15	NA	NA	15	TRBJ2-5	TGTGCCACCAGCAGAGATCGGGCAGGGTCAGAGGCCCAGTACTTC	CATSRDRAGSEAQYF
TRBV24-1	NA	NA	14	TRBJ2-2	TGTGCCACCAGTGATTTGGCAAGCAGCGGGGAGCTGTTTTTT	CATSDLASSGELFF
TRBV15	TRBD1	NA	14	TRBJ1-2	TGTGCCACCAGCACGACAGGGATTTTCTATGGCTACACCTTC	CATSTTGIFYGYTF
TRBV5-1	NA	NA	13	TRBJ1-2	TGCGCCAGCAGCTTGTCTGAAGGGTATGGCTACACCTTC	CASSLSEGYGYTF
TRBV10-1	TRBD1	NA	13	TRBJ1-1	TGCGCCAGCAGAGCAAGACAGGGAACTGAAGCTTTCTTT	CASRARQGTEAFF
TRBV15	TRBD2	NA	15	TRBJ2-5	TGTGCCACCAGCAGAGATCATAGCGGGGTGGAGACCCAGTACTTC	CATSRDHSGVETQYF
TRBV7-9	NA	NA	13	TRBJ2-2	TGTGCCAGCAGCTCCACAGAAACCGGGGAGCTGTTTTTT	CASSSTETGELFF
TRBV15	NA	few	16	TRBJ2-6	TGTGCCACCAGCAACAGTCGAAGCTCTGGGGCCAACGTCCTGACTTTC	CATSNSRSSGANVLTF
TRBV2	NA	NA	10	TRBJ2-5	TGTGCCAGCACGGGGGAGACCCAGTACTTC	CASTGETQYF
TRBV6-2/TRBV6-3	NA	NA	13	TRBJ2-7	TGTGCCAGCGGTTACATACTAGGGTACGAGCAGTACTTC	CASGYILGYEQYF
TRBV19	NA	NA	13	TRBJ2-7	TGTGCCAGTAGTATGGAAGGCGGCTACGAGCAGTACTTC	CASSMEGGYEQYF
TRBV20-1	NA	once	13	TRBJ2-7	TGCAGTGTTCGGGACGGTGGCTCCTACGAGCAGTACTTC	CSVRDGGSYEQYF
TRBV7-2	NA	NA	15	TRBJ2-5	TGTGCCAGCAGTCCCGACCAGGGGTCCCAAGAGACCCAGTACTTC	CASSPDQGSQETQYF
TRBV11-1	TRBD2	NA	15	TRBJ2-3	TGTGCCGGCTTTGGGCTAGCGGGAGGCGGAGATACGCAGTATTTT	CAGFGLAGGGDTQYF
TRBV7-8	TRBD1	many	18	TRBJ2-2	TGTGCCAGCGGGATTAGGACAGGGCCCTCTCCGAACACCGGGGAGCTGTTTTTT	CASGIRTGPSPNTGELFF
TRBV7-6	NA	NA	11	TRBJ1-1	TGTGCCAGCAGCTCCCTCACTGAAGCTTTCTTT	CASSSLTEAFF
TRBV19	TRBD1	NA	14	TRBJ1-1	TGTGCCAGTAGTTACAGGGGGCGTGAGACTGAAGCTTTCTTT	CASSYRGRETEAFF